A single sample gave rise to the 28 T cell receptor beta chains below, sequenced in a study of blood T cell repertoires in COVID-19. Only in-frame clones appear in the TCRdb table, and some are missing; sequencing was by immunoSEQ multiplex PCR. Here the sample spans roughly 130,000 clones, more than 90% being singletons. Sequenced: peripheral blood. The receptor source for this set is a man aged 50-59 years with active COVID-19.

The J gene is TRBJ2-1, the V gene TRBV7-9; D is perhaps TRBD2 (5 bases). V shed 5 bases and J shed 0 bases, with 11 bases lying between them. CDR3 length equals 15 residues. CDR1 is SEHNR, CDR2 FQNEAQ, per germline (reference sequence). The CDR3 DNA reads as TGTGCCAGCAGCGAGGTAGCGAGCTCCTACAATGAGCAGTTCTTC. It yields the protein CASSEVASSYNEQFF. Full variable domain (rest looked up from reference TRBV7-9 and TRBJ2-1): DTGVSQNPRHKITKRGQNVTFRCDPISEHNRLYWYRQTLGQGPEFLTYFQNEAQLEKSRLLSDRFSAERPKGSFSTLEIQRTEQGDSAMYLCASSEVASSYNEQFFGPGTRLTVL.

The V and J genes are TRBV5-5 and TRBJ2-1, with a tentative D call TRBD1 (6 bases). Germline lookup yields CDR1 SGHKS and CDR2 YYEKEE (reference sequence). The CDR3 runs to 15 residues. Between the trimmed V and J ends, which lost 4 bases and 1 base, there was a span of 12 bases. The CDR3 protein is CASSPTGNSYNEQFF. The CDR3 nucleotides read TGTGCCAGCAGCCCCACAGGGAATTCCTACAATGAGCAGTTCTTC. The full variable domain, completed using reference TRBV5-5 and TRBJ2-1, is DAGVTQSPTHLIKTRGQQVTLRCSPISGHKSVSWYQQVLGQGPQFIFQYYEKEERGRGNFPDRFSARQFPNYSSELNVNALLLGDSALYLCASSPTGNSYNEQFFGPGTRLTVL.

The chain employs TRBV7-9 and TRBJ2-3, with a possible D match to TRBD2 (6 bases). The CDR3 is 17 amino acids. CDR1 is SEHNR and CDR2 is FQNEAQ in the germline V gene (reference sequence). With 8 bases removed from V and 4 bases from J, the gap between germline ends came to 25 bases. The CDR3 reads CASGRGLTLVGADTQYF. CDR3 DNA: TGTGCCAGCGGGCGGGGCCTGACCCTTGTGGGCGCAGATACGCAGTATTTT.

The chain recombines TRBV13 with TRBJ2-5; no definite D call. The V end was cut by 3 bases, the J end by 1 base, with 3 bases between. The CDR3 has 12 amino acids. Germline-derived CDR1 and CDR2 are PRHDT and FYEKMQ (reference sequence). The CDR3 sequence: CASSLRQETQYF. The DNA of the CDR3 is TGTGCCAGCAGCTTGCGCCAAGAGACCCAGTACTTC.

This clone was seen once. The chain couples TRBV6-6 to TRBJ2-7, with TRBD2 identical over 7 bases. The germline V gene encodes CDR1 MNHNY and CDR2 SVGAGI (reference sequence). This CDR3 spans 14 amino acids. V trimming: 6 bases; J trimming: 3 bases; junction bases outside the gene matches: 8. The CDR3 protein is CASSREVGHYEQYV. CDR3 nucleotides: TGTGCCAGCAGCCGGGAGGTTGGTCACTACGAGCAGTACGTC.

The V and J genes are TRBV7-9 and TRBJ1-1; 7 nucleotides match TRBD1. Germline V gives CDR1 SEHNR, CDR2 FQNEAQ (reference sequence). CDR3 length equals 13 residues. V lost 7 bases to trimming and J lost 5 bases; unmatched junction nucleotides: 7. The CDR3 sequence is CASNRGMGTEAFF. In nucleotides, the CDR3 is TGTGCCAGCAACAGGGGTATGGGTACTGAAGCTTTCTTT.

The chain uses TRBV6-5 and TRBJ1-2; 7 bases are shared with TRBD1. CDR3 length: 15 residues. Germline V gene lookup returns CDR1 MNHEY and CDR2 SVGAGI. The junction had 11 bases not matched to a gene; V was cut back by 8 bases and J by 2 bases. The CDR3 here is CASLERQQGNYGYTF. As DNA, the CDR3 is TGTGCCAGCCTTGAACGCCAACAGGGGAACTATGGCTACACCTTC.

This clone was recorded once. The chain is built from TRBV19 and TRBJ2-6; D is unresolved. Germline CDR1 is LNHDA and CDR2 is SQIVND (reference sequence). This CDR3 has 16 amino acids. Trimming shortened V by 3 bases and J by 0 bases, and 9 bases separated the two germline ends. CDR3 residues: CASSIIWSSGANVLTF. CDR3 bases: TGTGCCAGTAGTATCATTTGGAGCTCTGGGGCCAACGTCCTGACTTTC. The variable domain in full, completed from reference TRBV19 and TRBJ2-6, reads DGGITQSPKYLFRKEGQNVTLSCEQNLNHDAMYWYRQDPGQGLRLIYYSQIVNDFQKGDIAEGYSVSREKKESFPLTVTSAQKNPTAFYLCASSIIWSSGANVLTFGAGSRLTVL.

V usage is TRBV27 and J usage is TRBJ2-2; 9 positions agree with TRBD2. V gave up 3 bases and J gave up 14 bases; unmatched junction bases: 10. The CDR3 covers 14 residues. The germline V gene encodes CDR1 MNHEY and CDR2 SMNVEV (reference sequence). The CDR3 coding sequence is TGTGCCAGCAGTTTTGGCGGGGGGGAGGATTTTCTGTTTTTT. It specifies CASSFGGGEDFLFF.

This clone showed up just once. The J gene is TRBJ2-3, the V gene TRBV2; TRBD1 matches at 7 bases. The CDR3 is 16 amino acids. Losses at the gene ends were 2 bases for V and 2 bases for J; bases not matched to a gene: 7. Germline V CDR1 and CDR2: SNHLY, FYNNEI. The CDR3 bases are TGTGCCAGCAGTGAAAATAGGGGGCTCTTCACAGATACGCAGTATTTT. It encodes CASSENRGLFTDTQYF. Variable domain in full (rest from reference TRBV2 and TRBJ2-3): EPEVTQTPSHQVTQMGQEVILRCVPISNHLYFYWYRQILGQKVEFLVSFYNNEISEKSEIFDDQFSVERPDGSNFTLKIRSTKLEDSAMYFCASSENRGLFTDTQYFGPGTRLTVL.

The chain couples TRBV3-1 (or the pseudogene TRBV3-2) to TRBJ2-1; 7 bases agree with TRBD2. The CDR3 is made up of 12 amino acids. The germline gives CDR1 LGHDT, CDR2 YNNKEL (reference sequence). Trimming took 0 bases from V and 13 from J; bases not matched to a gene: 3. The CDR3 coding sequence is TGTGCCAGCAGCCAAGAGAAGCGGGGCCAGTTCTTC. The encoded protein is CASSQEKRGQFF.

The chain uses TRBV12-5 and TRBJ2-2; 14 bases align to TRBD2. The V gene's germline CDR1 is LGHNT and CDR2 FRNRAP. V trimming: 5 bases; J trimming: 0 bases; junction bases outside the gene matches: 11. The CDR3 has 20 amino acids. In DNA form, the CDR3 reads TGTGCTAGTGGTCCCCGACTAGCGGGGGGGGCGAGAGCGAACACCGGGGAGCTGTTTTTT. As protein: CASGPRLAGGARANTGELFF.

CDR3: CSVVQGDSNQPQHF. CDR3 in DNA: TGCAGCGTTGTACAGGGCGATAGCAATCAGCCCCAGCATTTT. The V call is TRBV29-1, the J call TRBJ1-5, with D possibly matching TRBD1 (6 bases). CDR1 is SQVTM, CDR2 ANQGSEA, per germline. This CDR3 has 14 residues. Trimming cost V 4 bases and J 0 bases, with 10 bases left between them.

The chain combines TRBV7-9 with TRBJ2-5; 10 bases agree with TRBD1. The V gene's germline CDR1 is SEHNR and CDR2 FQNEAQ (reference sequence). Losses at the gene ends were 5 bases for V and 5 bases for J; bases not matched to a gene: 17. This CDR3 spans 18 amino acids. The CDR3 DNA reads TGTGCCAGCAGCCCCACCGGGACAGGGGACGCAACCCCGGAGACCCAGTACTTC. Protein sequence: CASSPTGTGDATPETQYF.

The CDR3 spells CASSLGLREVGYNEQFF. The CDR3 DNA sequence: TGTGCCAGCAGCTTAGGATTGCGGGAGGTGGGTTACAATGAGCAGTTCTTC. This chain joins TRBV7-8 and TRBJ2-1, with 8 bases that match TRBD2. This CDR3 comprises 17 residues. Germline V gene sequence: CDR1 SGHVS, CDR2 FQNEAQ. With 1 base clipped from V and 4 bases from J, the junction kept 9 bases outside the gene matches.

This sequence joins TRBV2 and TRBJ2-2; 7 bases map to TRBD2. The trim removed 2 bases at V and 6 bases at J, leaving 6 bases unmatched. The CDR3 contains 15 residues. Per the germline V gene, CDR1 is SNHLY and CDR2 is FYNNEI. The CDR3 sequence is CASSELRGSAGELFF. In DNA form, the CDR3 reads TGTGCCAGCAGTGAATTGCGGGGGAGTGCCGGGGAGCTGTTTTTT.

The chain links TRBV12-3 or TRBV12-4 to TRBJ1-5; no clear D gene. The CDR3 consists of 13 residues. Trimming took off 0 bases at V and 10 bases at J, with 10 bases between the two ends. CDR3 protein: CASSLARGGPQHF. The CDR3 DNA follows: TGTGCCAGCAGTTTAGCGCGTGGCGGACCCCAGCATTTT.

The chain links TRBV19 to TRBJ1-5; TRBD1 is a possible D gene (6 bases). Germline CDR1 LNHDA, CDR2 SQIVND (reference sequence). The CDR3 loop spans 15 amino acids. V was cut by 7 bases and J by 1 base, with 14 bases left in between. The DNA of the CDR3 is TGTGCCAGTACAAGGGTGACAGGCAGCAATCAGCCCCAGCATTTT. Its translation: CASTRVTGSNQPQHF.

This chain connects TRBV4-1 to TRBJ2-1, with 14 bases lining up with TRBD2. After removal of 1 base from V and 0 bases from J, the junction contained 5 bases not matched to a gene. The CDR3 consists of 19 residues. CDR1 and CDR2 (germline): MGHRA, YSYEKL. In nucleotides, the CDR3 is TGCGCCAGCAGCCAAGCCGGGGGGACTAGCGGGAGCTCCTACAATGAGCAGTTCTTC. It yields the protein CASSQAGGTSGSSYNEQFF.

The chain combines TRBV11-2 with TRBJ1-2, with 10 bases that match TRBD1. The CDR3 length is 14 residues. Trimming took 5 bases from V and 2 from J; bases not matched to a gene: 2. Germline V CDR1 and CDR2: SGHAT, FQNNGV. CDR3 amino acids: CASSRTGGNYGYTF. CDR3 in DNA: TGTGCCAGCAGCAGGACAGGGGGGAACTATGGCTACACCTTC.

This chain connects TRBV5-3 to TRBJ2-7; 16 bases fit TRBD2. TRBV5-3 is marked as an open reading frame, function uncertain. The CDR3 spans 16 residues. The V and J ends lost 10 bases and 3 bases, in that order; junction bases with no gene match: 10. CDR3 residues: CALIPGLAGGHYEQYF. Written as DNA, the CDR3 is TGTGCCCTAATACCGGGACTAGCGGGGGGGCACTACGAGCAGTACTTC.

V usage is TRBV9 and J usage is TRBJ1-3, with a tentative D call TRBD1 (5 bases). Germline CDR1 is SGDLS and CDR2 is YYNGEE. This CDR3 region has 17 residues. V was cut by 0 bases and J by 0 bases, with 13 bases left in between. The CDR3 is CASSVGGTGSSGNTIYF. The CDR3 DNA is TGTGCCAGCAGCGTAGGTGGGACCGGGAGCTCTGGAAACACCATATATTTT.

CDR3 sequence reads: CASSQGLSGRGETQYF. DNA of the CDR3: TGTGCCAGCAGCCAGGGATTGAGCGGGAGGGGAGAGACCCAGTACTTC. V gene TRBV4-2 combines with J gene TRBJ2-5, with 10 bases that match TRBD2. Germline loops: CDR1 LGHNA, CDR2 YNFKEQ. Trimming at V came to 3 bases and at J to 4 bases, leaving 8 bases not matched to a gene. The CDR3 covers 16 residues.

This clone is a singleton in its sample. The chain is built from TRBV5-1 and TRBJ1-2, with 7 bases identical to TRBD1. The germline V gene encodes CDR1 SGHRS and CDR2 YFSETQ. The CDR3 loop spans 15 amino acids. Unmatched junction bases numbered 12, after V lost 4 bases and J lost 6 bases. DNA of the CDR3: TGCGCCAGCAGCCCAACGACAGGGATGACCCATGGCTACACCTTC. It yields the protein CASSPTTGMTHGYTF. Full variable domain (missing parts from reference TRBV5-1 and TRBJ1-2): KAGVTQTPRYLIKTRGQQVTLSCSPISGHRSVSWYQQTPGQGLQFLFEYFSETQRNKGNFPGRFSGRQFSNSRSEMNVSTLELGDSALYLCASSPTTGMTHGYTFGSGTRLTVV.

This chain joins TRBV6-5 and TRBJ2-1; D might be TRBD2 (5 bases). The CDR3 consists of 13 residues. V lost 7 bases, J lost 2 bases, and 9 bases lay in between. The germline CDR1 and CDR2 sequences are MNHEY and SVGAGI. The CDR3: CASKRTTYNEQFF. The DNA for the CDR3 is TGTGCCAGCAAGCGGACCACCTACAATGAGCAGTTCTTC.

The CDR3 coding sequence is TGTGCCAGCAGTTTATCGGGGGAGGGCCACAATGAGCAGTTCTTC. Translated, it gives CASSLSGEGHNEQFF. V is TRBV28 and J is TRBJ2-1; 7 nucleotides match TRBD2. Looked up from germline, CDR1 is MDHEN and CDR2 is SYDVKM. The CDR3 runs 15 residues. V lost 1 base and J lost 5; bases outside the gene matches: 5. The variable domain in full, with the rest retrieved from reference TRBV28 and TRBJ2-1, is DVKVTQSSRYLVKRTGEKVFLECVQDMDHENMFWYRQDPGLGLRLIYFSYDVKMKEKGDIPEGYSVSREKKERFSLILESASTNQTSMYLCASSLSGEGHNEQFFGPGTRLTVL.

This chain connects TRBV5-1 to TRBJ1-4; D ambiguous. Per the germline V gene, CDR1 is SGHRS and CDR2 is YFSETQ. With 5 bases removed from V and 0 bases from J, the gap between germline ends came to 14 bases. The CDR3 has 16 residues. The CDR3, as DNA: TGCGCCAGCAGGTCGGCAGGTGACGCAACTAATGAAAAACTGTTTTTT. It specifies CASRSAGDATNEKLFF.

The V gene is TRBV19, the J gene TRBJ1-3, with 8 nucleotides matching TRBD1. From germline, CDR1 is LNHDA and CDR2 SQIVND (reference sequence). J lost 0 bases, V lost 2 bases, and 9 bases had no gene match. The length of the CDR3 is 18 residues. The CDR3, as DNA: TGTGCCAGTAGTATATTCCTCCTTGACAGGGGCTCTGGAAACACCATATATTTT. Translated: CASSIFLLDRGSGNTIYF.